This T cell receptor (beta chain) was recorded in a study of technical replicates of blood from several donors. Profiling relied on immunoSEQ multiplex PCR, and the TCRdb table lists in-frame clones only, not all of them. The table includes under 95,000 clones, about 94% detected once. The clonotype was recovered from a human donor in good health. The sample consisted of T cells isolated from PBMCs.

CDR3 in amino acids: CSVVQGSNEQFF. In DNA, the CDR3 is TGCAGCGTTGTTCAGGGATCGAATGAGCAGTTCTTC. The rearrangement joins TRBV29-1 to TRBJ2-1; D may be TRBD1 (5 bases). Trimming took off 4 bases at V and 7 bases at J, with 11 bases between the two ends. CDR1 and CDR2 (germline): SQVTM, ANQGSEA. The CDR3 spans 12 residues.